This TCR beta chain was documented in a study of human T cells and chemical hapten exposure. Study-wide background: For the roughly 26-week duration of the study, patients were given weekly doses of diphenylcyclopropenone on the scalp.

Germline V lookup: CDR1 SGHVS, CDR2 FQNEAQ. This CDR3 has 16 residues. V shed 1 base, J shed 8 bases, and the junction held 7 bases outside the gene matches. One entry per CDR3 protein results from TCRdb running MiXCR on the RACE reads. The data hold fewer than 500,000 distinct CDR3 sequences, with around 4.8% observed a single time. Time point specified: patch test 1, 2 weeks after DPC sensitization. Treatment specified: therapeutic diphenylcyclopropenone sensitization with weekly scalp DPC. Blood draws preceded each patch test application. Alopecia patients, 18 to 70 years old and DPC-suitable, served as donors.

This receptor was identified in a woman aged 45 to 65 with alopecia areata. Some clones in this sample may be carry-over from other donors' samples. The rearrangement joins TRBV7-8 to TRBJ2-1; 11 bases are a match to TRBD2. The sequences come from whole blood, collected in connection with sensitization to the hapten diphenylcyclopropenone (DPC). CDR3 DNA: TGTGCCAGCAGCTTAGTACGTAGCGGGGGGGCCGATGAGCAGTTCTTC. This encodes CASSLVRSGGADEQFF. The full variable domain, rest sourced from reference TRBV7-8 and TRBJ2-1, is GAGVSQSPRYKVAKRGQDVALRCDPISGHVSLFWYQQALGQGPEFLTYFQNEAQLDKSGLPSDRFFAERPEGSVSTLKIQRTQQEDSAVYLCASSLVRSGGADEQFFGPGTRLTVL.